This TCR beta chain was sequenced in a study of blood T cell repertoires in COVID-19. About the research overall: Acute-phase and convalescent COVID-19 samples originated in the United States, Italy and Spain. Nucleic acid was either cDNA or gDNA, and it came from T cells, B-cell-depleted T cells, or PBMCs.

Germline V gene data show CDR1 as DFQATT and CDR2 as SNEGSKA (reference sequence). Trimming took off 3 bases at V and 4 bases at J, with 16 bases between the two ends. The CDR3 sequence is 15 residues long. As originally analysed: Researchers report that nucleated cell counts were estimated from reference gene primer amplification. Using immunoSEQ multiplex PCR, the repertoire was profiled, and TCRdb retains in-frame clones only, with some absent. The V and J calls and clone size were taken over from that table, and D and trimming were inferred from the DNA. The table has more than 80,000 clones, more than 65% seen once.

The chain links TRBV20-1 to TRBJ1-5; the D gene is possibly TRBD1 (6 bases). Source material: peripheral blood. This TCR was recovered from a woman of 80 years or more with active or convalescent COVID-19. Here the CDR3 DNA reads TGCAGTGCTAGTGAGGGGGGGGGTTGGAATCAGCCCCAGCATTTT. Its protein product is CSASEGGGWNQPQHF.